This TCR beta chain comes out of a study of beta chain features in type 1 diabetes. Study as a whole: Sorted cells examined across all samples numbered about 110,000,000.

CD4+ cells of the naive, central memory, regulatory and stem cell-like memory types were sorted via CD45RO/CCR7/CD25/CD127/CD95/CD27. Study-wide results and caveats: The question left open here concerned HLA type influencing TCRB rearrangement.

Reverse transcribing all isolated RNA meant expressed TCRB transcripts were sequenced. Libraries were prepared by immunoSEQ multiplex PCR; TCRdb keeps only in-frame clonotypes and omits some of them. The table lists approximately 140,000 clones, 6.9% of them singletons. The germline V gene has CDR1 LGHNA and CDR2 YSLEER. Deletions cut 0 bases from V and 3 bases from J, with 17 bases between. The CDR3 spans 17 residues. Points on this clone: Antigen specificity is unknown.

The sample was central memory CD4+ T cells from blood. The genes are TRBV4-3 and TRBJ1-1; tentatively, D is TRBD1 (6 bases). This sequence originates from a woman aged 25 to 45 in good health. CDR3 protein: CASSQDRPGRGYTEAFF. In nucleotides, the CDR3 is TGCGCCAGCAGCCAAGACCGTCCCGGCAGGGGTTACACTGAAGCTTTCTTT.